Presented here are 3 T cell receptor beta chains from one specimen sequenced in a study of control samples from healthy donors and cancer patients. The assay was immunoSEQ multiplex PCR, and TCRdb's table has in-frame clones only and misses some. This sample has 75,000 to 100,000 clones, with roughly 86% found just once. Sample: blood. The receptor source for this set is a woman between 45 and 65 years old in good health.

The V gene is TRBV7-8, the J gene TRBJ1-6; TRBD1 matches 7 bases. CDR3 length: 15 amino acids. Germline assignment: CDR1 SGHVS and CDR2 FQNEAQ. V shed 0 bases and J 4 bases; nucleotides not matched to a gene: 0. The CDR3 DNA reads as TGTGCCAGCAGCTTAGCGGGACAGTATAATTCACCCCTCCACTTT. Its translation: CASSLAGQYNSPLHF.

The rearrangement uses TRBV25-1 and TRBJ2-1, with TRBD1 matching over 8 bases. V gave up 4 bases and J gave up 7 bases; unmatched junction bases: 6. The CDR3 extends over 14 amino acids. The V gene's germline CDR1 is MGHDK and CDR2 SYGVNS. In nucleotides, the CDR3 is TGTGCCAGCAGTGTACAACAGGGGGTGAATGAGCAGTTCTTC. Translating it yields CASSVQQGVNEQFF.

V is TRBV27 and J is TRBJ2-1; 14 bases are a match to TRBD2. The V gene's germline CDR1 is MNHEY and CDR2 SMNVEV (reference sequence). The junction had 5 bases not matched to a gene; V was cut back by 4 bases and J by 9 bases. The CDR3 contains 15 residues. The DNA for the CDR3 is TGTGCCAGCAGTTCAGGGACTAGCGGGAGAGGTGAGCAGTTCTTC. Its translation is CASSSGTSGRGEQFF.